Following are 14 T cell receptor beta chains from one sample sequenced in a study of T cell repertoires in cytomegalovirus infection. MiXCR, applied by TCRdb to the reads, yields one record per CDR3 protein. The sample holds 150,000 to 200,000 distinct CDR3 sequences, 17% seen once. Sequencing input: CD8+ T cells from PBMCs. The receptors shown here come from a human donor in good health (CMV status not recorded). Some clones in this sample may be carry-over from other donors' samples.

The rearrangement uses TRBV6-6 and TRBJ2-5, with 7 bases identical to TRBD1. CDR3 length: 14 residues. After removal of 11 bases from V and 2 bases from J, the junction contained 11 bases not matched to a gene. CDR1 is MNHNY, CDR2 SVGAGI, per germline (reference sequence). CDR3 region: CASSRDRGQETQYF. The CDR3 DNA reads TGTGCCTCCTCCCGGGACAGAGGACAAGAGACCCAGTACTTC.

This clonotype was seen a handful of times. The junction differs from germline at one of its ends, possibly a read error. Here the CDR3 reads CACSFSYEQYF. The CDR3 bases are TGTGCCTGCAGCTTCAGCTACGAGCAGTACTTC. This chain connects TRBV7-2 to TRBJ2-7; the D is unclear. The CDR3 loop spans 11 amino acids. The V gene's germline CDR1 is SGHTA and CDR2 FQGNSA.

V and J are TRBV29-1 and TRBJ2-5; D is undetermined. Germline V CDR1 and CDR2: SQVTM, ANQGSEA. V lost 4 bases and J 3 bases, leaving 12 bases between the germline ends. This CDR3 has 13 amino acids. In DNA, the CDR3 is TGCAGCGTTGTCGGCAACGCAAAAGAGACCCAGTACTTC. Translating it yields CSVVGNAKETQYF.

The chain joins TRBV28 to TRBJ1-1; the D is unclear. Trimming left V 3 bases short and J 5 bases short, with 13 bases between. The germline V gene has CDR1 MDHEN and CDR2 SYDVKM. The CDR3 totals 14 residues. The CDR3 bases are TGTGCCAGCAGTTTGGACGACCTGGGGACTGAAGCTTTCTTT. It encodes CASSLDDLGTEAFF.

The sample holds a few counts of this clonotype. The chain employs TRBV20-1 and TRBJ1-2, with D unresolved. Between the trimmed V and J ends, which lost 0 bases and 5 bases, there was a span of 13 bases. This CDR3 contains 14 residues. Germline V gives CDR1 DFQATT, CDR2 SNEGSKA (reference sequence). The chain's CDR3 is CSARDLLSAYGYTF. The CDR3 bases are TGCAGTGCTAGAGATTTGTTGTCCGCTTATGGCTACACCTTC.

V usage is TRBV6-2 or TRBV6-3 and J usage is TRBJ2-7, with D perhaps TRBD1 (6 bases). The CDR3 runs to 14 residues. Germline V gene sequence: CDR1 MNHEY, CDR2 SVGEGT. Trimming shortened V by 5 bases and J by 3 bases, and 14 bases separated the two germline ends. CDR3 nucleotide sequence: TGTGCCAGCAGTGGATGGACAGATAACTACGAGCAGTACTTC. This gives the protein CASSGWTDNYEQYF.

This clonotype was counted only a few times. The CDR3 loop is CASSANRGRNYGYTF. CDR3 DNA sequence: TGTGCCAGCAGCGCTAACAGGGGGCGTAATTATGGCTACACCTTC. The genes are TRBV9 and TRBJ1-2, with 9 bases identical to TRBD1. Germline V CDR1 and CDR2: SGDLS, YYNGEE. The CDR3 runs 15 residues. The V and J ends lost 3 bases and 5 bases, in that order; junction bases with no gene match: 8.

V and J are TRBV20-1 and TRBJ2-7, with D perhaps matching TRBD1 (5 bases). Germline V lookup: CDR1 DFQATT, CDR2 SNEGSKA (reference sequence). Trimming stripped 0 bases from V and 3 bases from J, with 18 bases between. The CDR3 is made up of 16 amino acids. CDR3 amino acids: CSARDLRTSSNYEQYF. DNA of the CDR3: TGCAGTGCTAGAGATCTGCGGACATCGTCCAACTACGAGCAGTACTTC.

This clonotype was detected only a few times. The rearrangement uses TRBV7-8 and TRBJ2-5; D is uncertain. Germline V gene lookup returns CDR1 SGHVS and CDR2 FQNEAQ. This CDR3 region has 18 residues. V gave up 1 base and J gave up 2 bases, with 20 bases separating them. CDR3 DNA sequence: TGTGCCAGCAGCTTAGAGGTGAATTCAGGTCTAACACAAGAGACCCAGTACTTC. Translation gives CASSLEVNSGLTQETQYF.

This clonotype was counted a few times. V gene TRBV13 combines with J gene TRBJ1-2; D is possibly TRBD1 (6 bases). This CDR3 contains 14 residues. V was pared by 1 base and J by 7 bases, with 13 bases between. From germline, CDR1 is PRHDT and CDR2 FYEKMQ (reference sequence). The CDR3 nucleotides are TGTGCCAGCAGCTTAGAACAGGGATTATTTGGCTACACCTTC. It specifies CASSLEQGLFGYTF.

The chain employs TRBV7-2 and TRBJ2-3; 10 bases line up with TRBD2. This CDR3 spans 15 amino acids. CDR1 and CDR2 (germline): SGHTA, FQGNSA. The junction had 1 base not matched to a gene; V was cut back by 2 bases and J by 2 bases. CDR3 in DNA: TGTGCCAGCAGCTTACTAGCGGGAGACACAGATACGCAGTATTTT. Protein sequence: CASSLLAGDTDTQYF. The full variable domain, completed using reference TRBV7-2 and TRBJ2-3, is GAGVSQSPSNKVTEKGKDVELRCDPISGHTALYWYRQSLGQGLEFLIYFQGNSAPDKSGLPSDRFSAERTGGSVSTLTIQRTQQEDSAVYLCASSLLAGDTDTQYFGPGTRLTVL.

The table lists this clonotype with a few counts. J is TRBJ2-1 and V is TRBV11-1; TRBD2 is a possible D gene (6 bases). This CDR3 region has 16 residues. Germline-derived CDR1 and CDR2 are SGHAT and FQDESV (reference sequence). Trimming pared 0 bases from V and 1 base from J, leaving 10 bases between. The CDR3 here is CASSLAGRESYNEQFF. Written as DNA, the CDR3 is TGTGCCAGCAGCTTAGCGGGGCGGGAATCCTACAATGAGCAGTTCTTC. Together with reference TRBV11-1 and TRBJ2-1, the CDR3 gives the full variable domain: EAEVAQSPRYKITEKSQAVAFWCDPISGHATLYWYRQILGQGPELLVQFQDESVVDDSQLPKDRFSAERLKGVDSTLKIQPAELGDSAMYLCASSLAGRESYNEQFFGPGTRLTVL.

This clonotype was seen a handful of times. The chain links TRBV7-9 to TRBJ2-7; TRBD1 aligns across 9 bases. Per germline, CDR1 SEHNR and CDR2 FQNEAQ (reference sequence). The CDR3 spans 16 residues. V was clipped by 5 bases and J by 5 bases; unmatched bases: 13. DNA for the CDR3: TGTGCCAGCAGCCGGACAGGGGACAGTCCTGGTCACGAGCAGTACTTC. Protein product: CASSRTGDSPGHEQYF.

This clonotype was observed many times. In nucleotides, the CDR3 is TGCAGTGCGGTTCCTCCAGGGGCTGTAAGTTCACCCCTCCACTTT. The encoded protein is CSAVPPGAVSSPLHF. V is TRBV20-1 and J is TRBJ1-6; the D gene is possibly TRBD1 (6 bases). The CDR3 is made up of 15 amino acids. V was cut by 6 bases and J by 9 bases, with 21 bases left in between. The germline V gene encodes CDR1 DFQATT and CDR2 SNEGSKA (reference sequence).